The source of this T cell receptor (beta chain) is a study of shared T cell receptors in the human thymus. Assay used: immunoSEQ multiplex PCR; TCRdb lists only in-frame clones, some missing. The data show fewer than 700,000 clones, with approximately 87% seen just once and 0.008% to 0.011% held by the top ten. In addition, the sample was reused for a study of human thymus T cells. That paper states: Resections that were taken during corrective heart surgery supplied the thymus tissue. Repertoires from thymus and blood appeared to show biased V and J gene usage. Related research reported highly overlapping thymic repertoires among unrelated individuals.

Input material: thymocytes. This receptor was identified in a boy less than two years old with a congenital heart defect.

Here the CDR3 DNA reads TGTGCCAGCAGCTTAGATCGGGATGGCTACACCTTC. Translating gives CASSLDRDGYTF. This chain joins TRBV11-2 and TRBJ1-2; no firm D call. Trimming took 0 bases from V and 6 from J, leaving 5 bases between them. The CDR3 contains 12 residues. Germline CDR1 reads SGHAT; CDR2 reads FQNNGV. The whole variable domain, filled in from reference TRBV11-2 and TRBJ1-2, reads EAGVAQSPRYKIIEKRQSVAFWCNPISGHATLYWYQQILGQGPKLLIQFQNNGVVDDSQLPKDRFSAERLKGVDSTLKIQPAKLEDSAVYLCASSLDRDGYTFGSGTRLTVV.